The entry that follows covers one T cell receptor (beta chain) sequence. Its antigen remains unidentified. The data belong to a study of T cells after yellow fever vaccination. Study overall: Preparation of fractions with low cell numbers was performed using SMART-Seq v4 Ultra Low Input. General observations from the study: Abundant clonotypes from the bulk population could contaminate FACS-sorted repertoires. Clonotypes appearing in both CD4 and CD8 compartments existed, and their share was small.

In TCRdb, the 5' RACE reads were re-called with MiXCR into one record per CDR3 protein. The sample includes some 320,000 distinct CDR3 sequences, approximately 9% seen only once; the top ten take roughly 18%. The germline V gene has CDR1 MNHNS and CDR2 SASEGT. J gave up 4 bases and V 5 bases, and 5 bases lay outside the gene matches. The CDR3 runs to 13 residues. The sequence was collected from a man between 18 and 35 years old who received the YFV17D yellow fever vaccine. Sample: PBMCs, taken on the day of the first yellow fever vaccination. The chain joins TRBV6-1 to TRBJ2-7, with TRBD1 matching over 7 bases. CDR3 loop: CASSQGQEYEQYF. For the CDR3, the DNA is TGTGCCAGCAGTCAAGGACAGGAATACGAGCAGTACTTC.